This T cell receptor (beta chain) was retrieved from a study of T-cell memory formation after mild COVID-19. On the study more broadly: Across donors, TCR clusters were largely donor specific.

Study-wide points: CM and EM subsets held most contracting CD4+ clones; EMRA held CD8+ ones. Nothing confirmed that second-wave clones peaking on day 37 were specific for SARS-CoV-2. Day 15 to 85 contracting clones showed balanced CD4/CD8; day 15 to 37 expanders favored CD4+.

TCRdb used MiXCR to reprocess the 5' RACE reads, holding one entry per CDR3 protein. Here the sample spans some 160,000 distinct CDR3 sequences, 10% to 15% being singletons. In regard to this clonotype: The antigen is not known.

The CDR3 extends over 15 amino acids. J gave up 2 bases and V 4 bases, and 4 bases lay outside the gene matches. Germline V CDR1 and CDR2: MGHDK, SYGVNS. The chain combines TRBV25-1 with TRBJ2-3, with TRBD2 matching 9 bases. The clonotype comes from a man between 18 and 35 years old who had mild COVID-19 (a few samples of this study predate the infection). Cell type and time point are not known. Sequencing was done on a sample of PBMCs or a T cell subset sorted from them (not recorded which). CDR3: CASSASGEYTDTQYF. The DNA for the CDR3 is TGTGCCAGCAGTGCTAGCGGGGAGTACACAGATACGCAGTATTTT.